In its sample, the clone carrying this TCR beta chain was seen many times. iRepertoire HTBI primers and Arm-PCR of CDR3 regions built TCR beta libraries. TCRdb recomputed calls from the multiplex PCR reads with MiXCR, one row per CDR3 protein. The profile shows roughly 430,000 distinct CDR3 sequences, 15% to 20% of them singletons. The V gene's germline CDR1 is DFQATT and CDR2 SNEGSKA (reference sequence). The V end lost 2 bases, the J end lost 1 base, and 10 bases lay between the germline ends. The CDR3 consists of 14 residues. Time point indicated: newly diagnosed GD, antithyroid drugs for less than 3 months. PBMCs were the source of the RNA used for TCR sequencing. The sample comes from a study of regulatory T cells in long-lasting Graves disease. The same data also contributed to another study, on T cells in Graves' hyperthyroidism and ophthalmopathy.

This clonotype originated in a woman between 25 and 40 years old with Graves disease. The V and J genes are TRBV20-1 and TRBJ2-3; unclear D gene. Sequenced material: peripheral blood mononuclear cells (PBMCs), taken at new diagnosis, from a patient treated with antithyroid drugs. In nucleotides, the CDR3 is TGCAGTGCTAGATACACATTCCGCACAGATACGCAGTATTTT. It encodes CSARYTFRTDTQYF.